This TCR beta chain was sequenced during a study of OX40 agonist ivuxolimab in advanced cancers. Looking at the study overall: Hepatocellular carcinoma, melanoma, renal cell or head and neck cancer occurred in dose-escalation patients. Age averaged around 59 years (range roughly 20 to 90), and just over 80% were male.

This clone was seen a handful of times. Its specificity is not known. Libraries were prepared by immunoSEQ multiplex PCR; TCRdb keeps only in-frame clonotypes and omits some of them. The sample lists around 100,000 clones, 75% to 90% seen once, with 0.15% to 0.2% in the top ten. Findings and limits, study-wide: At doses 0.1 to 3.0 mg/kg, CD4+ and CD8+ clones expanded.

CDR3 length: 14 amino acids. Germline V gives CDR1 SNHLY, CDR2 FYNNEI. Trimming pared 2 bases from V and 9 bases from J, leaving 16 bases between. J is TRBJ1-1 and V is TRBV2; maybe TRBD1 (5 bases). The origin of this receptor is an adult with an advanced solid tumor such as melanoma, head and neck, liver or kidney cancer. Sequencing used CD4+ or CD8+ T cells sorted from blood, obtained in a trial of the OX40 agonist ivuxolimab. CDR3 sequence reads: CASSERGSNRKAFF. The CDR3 DNA sequence: TGTGCCAGCAGTGAACGGGGGAGTAACCGTAAAGCTTTCTTT.